This TCR beta chain was documented in a study of technical replicates of blood from a handful of donors. The method was immunoSEQ multiplex PCR; TCRdb's version includes in-frame clones alone and lacks a portion of them. The sample has approximately 79,000 clones; approximately 96% are singletons. The CDR3 is made up of 15 amino acids. Trimming cost V 1 base and J 3 bases, with 13 bases left between them. Germline CDR1 is SGHRS and CDR2 is YFSETQ. The V and J genes are TRBV5-1 and TRBJ2-5; tentatively, D is TRBD1 (5 bases). Source material: T cells isolated from PBMCs. The source is a human donor in good health. The CDR3 protein is CASSLFGREEETQYF. The CDR3 region has the DNA TGCGCCAGCAGCTTGTTTGGCAGGGAAGAAGAGACCCAGTACTTC.